This T cell receptor beta chain was captured by sequencing in a study of T-cell memory formation after mild COVID-19. About the research overall: Largely donor-specific sequence clusters came from a couple of donors.

V lost 4 bases and J 5 bases, leaving 12 bases between the germline ends. CDR1 is SGHRS, CDR2 YFSETQ, per germline. This CDR3 has 14 residues. This clonotype was observed a few times. The antigen remains unidentified. The study, taken as a whole, reports: CD4+ clones that contracted lay mainly in CM and EM; CD8+ ones lay in EMRA.

TCRalpha and TCRbeta libraries used 5'RACE with constant-segment primers and UMIs. TCRdb reprocessed the 5' RACE reads with MiXCR, giving one entry per CDR3 protein. The profile shows about 560,000 distinct CDR3 sequences, approximately 15% of them singletons. The chain has TRBV5-1 and TRBJ2-2, with a weak D call TRBD1 (5 bases). What was sequenced was PBMCs or a T cell subset sorted from them (not recorded which). This clonotype originated in an adult woman who had mild COVID-19 (a few samples of this study predate the infection). Cell type and time point are not known. This chain's CDR3 is CASSPGPATGELFF. The CDR3, as DNA: TGCGCCAGCAGCCCAGGGCCCGCTACCGGGGAGCTGTTTTTT.